A single T cell receptor (beta chain) is shown here with its context. As yet, its antigen is unknown. Trimming left V 2 bases short and J 3 bases short, with 13 bases between. Per germline, CDR1 KGHSH and CDR2 LQKENI. CDR3 length: 15 residues. TCRdb fed the RT-PCR reads into MiXCR, producing one record per CDR3 protein. Seen here are 2,500 to 3,500 distinct CDR3 sequences, about nine tenths observed once, and the top ten hold around 2.1%. This sample is part of a study of yellow fever vaccine responses in identical twins. Regarding the study as a whole: Reportedly, the T cell response mounted by twins to vaccine seemed partly convergent, partly personalized.

The receptor was derived from a female donor who received the yellow fever vaccine. The sample consisted of T cells from blood (PBMCs), unsorted or a sorted subset (not recorded which), taken before or after yellow fever vaccination (not recorded which). The chain is built from TRBV18 and TRBJ2-5, with D tentatively TRBD1 or TRBD2 (5 bases each). The CDR3 reads CASSPNQRGEETQYF. CDR3 in DNA: TGTGCCAGCTCACCAAATCAAAGGGGAGAAGAGACCCAGTACTTC. The variable domain in full, completed from reference TRBV18 and TRBJ2-5, reads NAGVMQNPRHLVRRRGQEARLRCSPMKGHSHVYWYRQLPEEGLKFMVYLQKENIIDESGMPKERFSAEFPKEGPSILRIQQVVRGDSAAYFCASSPNQRGEETQYFGPGTRLLVL.